One and the same sample provided the 9 T cell receptor beta chains below, sequenced in a study of blood T cell repertoires in COVID-19. Profiling relied on immunoSEQ multiplex PCR, and the TCRdb table lists in-frame clones only, not all of them. This sample has roughly 200,000 clones, with approximately 90% found just once. Sequencing used PBMCs or T cells enriched from blood (not recorded which). Receptors originate from a man aged 25-45 years who had recovered from COVID-19.

V is TRBV30 and J is TRBJ1-5; possible D gene TRBD1, 6 bases. CDR1 and CDR2 (germline): GTSNPN, SVGIG (reference sequence). The CDR3 runs to 14 residues. Trimming removed 1 base at V and 6 bases at J, with 13 bases between. CDR3 protein: CAWSAAQGIQPQHF. CDR3 DNA sequence: TGTGCCTGGAGTGCGGCACAGGGTATTCAGCCCCAGCATTTT.

V and J are TRBV29-1 and TRBJ2-5, with 7 bases that match TRBD2. V lost 1 base and J lost 2; bases outside the gene matches: 4. Germline V gene lookup returns CDR1 SQVTM and CDR2 ANQGSEA. This CDR3 comprises 14 residues. CDR3 bases: TGCAGCGTTGAAGTCCTAGCGGCACAAGAGACCCAGTACTTC. It translates to CSVEVLAAQETQYF.

V usage is TRBV27 and J usage is TRBJ2-7; 10 nucleotides agree with TRBD2. V lost 4 bases to trimming and J lost 4 bases; unmatched junction nucleotides: 4. The CDR3 is 14 amino acids. Germline loops: CDR1 MNHEY, CDR2 SMNVEV (reference sequence). CDR3 in DNA: TGTGCCAGCAGTTGGGCTAGCGGGAGATACGAGCAGTACTTC. It yields the protein CASSWASGRYEQYF.

In this sample, this clone turned up a few times. The genes are TRBV10-3 and TRBJ2-3, with TRBD1 as a possible D gene (6 bases). The CDR3 is made up of 15 amino acids. Germline V lookup: CDR1 ENHRY, CDR2 SYGVKD. V shed 7 bases and J shed 5 bases, with 19 bases lying between them. This chain's CDR3 is CAINPQGRAGDTQYF. In DNA, the CDR3 is TGTGCCATCAACCCACAGGGTCGGGCGGGAGATACGCAGTATTTT.

Concerning this clone: One base away lies a much larger clone, so this may be a sequencing read error. The same CDR3 can be traced to other DNA sequences in this sample. This chain uses TRBV6-1 with TRBJ2-5, with 12 positions matching TRBD2. Per the germline V gene, CDR1 is MNHNS and CDR2 is SASEGT. The CDR3 runs to 15 residues. J gave up 2 bases and V 3 bases, and 1 base lay outside the gene matches. CDR3 region: CASSELAGGQETQYF. The DNA for the CDR3 is TGTGCCAGCAGTGAGCTAGCGGGGGGGCAAGAGACCCAGTACTTC.

CDR3 sequence: CASSYSRGTSGGVIYNEQFF. The CDR3 DNA sequence: TGTGCCAGCAGTTACTCTCGCGGGACTAGCGGGGGGGTAATATACAATGAGCAGTTCTTC. The chain carries TRBV6-2 or TRBV6-3 and TRBJ2-1; 16 bases agree with TRBD2. This CDR3 region has 20 residues. Looked up from germline, CDR1 is MNHEY and CDR2 is SVGEGT. Trimming took 0 bases from V and 4 from J; bases not matched to a gene: 9.

V and J are TRBV20-1 and TRBJ2-3; weak D call: TRBD2 (5 bases). Germline assignment: CDR1 DFQATT and CDR2 SNEGSKA (reference sequence). Trimming cost V 2 bases and J 6 bases, with 6 bases left between them. The CDR3 extends over 11 amino acids. The CDR3 loop is CSARLADTQYF. The CDR3 nucleotides are TGCAGTGCTAGATTAGCGGATACGCAGTATTTT.

The chain is built from TRBV4-3 and TRBJ1-5; maybe TRBD1 (6 bases). The CDR3 length is 14 residues. The V and J ends lost 1 base and 2 bases respectively, with 6 bases between them. From germline, CDR1 is LGHNA and CDR2 YSLEER. The CDR3 sequence is CASSQGTGNQPQHF. DNA for the CDR3: TGCGCCAGCAGCCAAGGGACAGGCAATCAGCCCCAGCATTTT.

V gene TRBV28 combines with J gene TRBJ1-1, with D possibly being TRBD1 (5 bases). The CDR3 contains 14 residues. The germline V gene encodes CDR1 MDHEN and CDR2 SYDVKM. With 7 bases removed from V and 1 base from J, the gap between germline ends came to 13 bases. The chain's CDR3 is CASKDNSENTEAFF. The CDR3 coding sequence is TGTGCCAGCAAGGACAATTCGGAGAACACTGAAGCTTTCTTT.